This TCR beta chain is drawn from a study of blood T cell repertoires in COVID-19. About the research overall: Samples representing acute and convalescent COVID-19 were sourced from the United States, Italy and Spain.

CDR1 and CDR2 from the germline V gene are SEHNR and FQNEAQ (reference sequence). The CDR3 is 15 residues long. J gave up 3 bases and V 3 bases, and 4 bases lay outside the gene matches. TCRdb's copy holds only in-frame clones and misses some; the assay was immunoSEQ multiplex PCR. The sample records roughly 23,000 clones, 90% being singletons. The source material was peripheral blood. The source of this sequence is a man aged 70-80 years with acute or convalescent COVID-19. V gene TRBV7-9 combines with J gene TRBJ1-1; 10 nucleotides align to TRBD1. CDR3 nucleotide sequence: TGTGCCAGCAGCTTCCTGGACAGGGGGGACACTGAAGCTTTCTTT. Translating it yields CASSFLDRGDTEAFF.